These 10 T cell receptor beta chains originate from one sample sequenced in a study of cytomegalovirus exposure and HLA in healthy donors (TCRdb year 2017). The protocol used for the library was the immunoSEQ multiplex PCR assay. For the multiplex PCR, a mixture combining 60 forward primers for TCR Vbeta segments and 13 reverse primers for TCR Jbeta segments was used. In its TCRdb copy, this immuneACCESS table keeps in-frame sequences only and misses some clones. Where compared with another copy, unresolved V genes explain less than half of these, and the others have no known cause. In all, the sample holds 150,000 to 200,000 clones, and 80% of those were seen once. The ten largest clones add up to about 9.1% of the sample. Sequencing used PBMCs. The receptors here all came from a young man in good health and CMV-seropositive.

The gene calls are TRBV2 and TRBJ2-5, with a possible D match to TRBD1 (6 bases). The end of the DNA fits TRBJ2-7 better, so the J call may be wrong. The germline V gene has CDR1 SNHLY and CDR2 FYNNEI. The CDR3 loop spans 12 amino acids. The DNA for the CDR3 is TGTGCCAGCAGGGCAGGGGCCTACGAGCAGTACTTC. It encodes CASRAGAYEQYF.

The chain recombines TRBV28 with TRBJ2-7; no clear D gene. There are 11 residues in the CDR3. The germline V gene has CDR1 MDHEN and CDR2 SYDVKM. Trimming stripped 7 bases from V and 4 bases from J, with 8 bases between. The CDR3 DNA is TGTGCCAGCACCACTACTTACGAGCAGTACTTC. It yields the protein CASTTTYEQYF.

The V call is TRBV5-1, the J call TRBJ1-4, with 7 bases that match TRBD1. This CDR3 contains 15 residues. CDR1 is SGHRS and CDR2 is YFSETQ in the germline V gene. V dropped 2 bases and J dropped 3; count of bases not matched to a gene: 4. The CDR3 is CASSFYRGPNEKLFF. In DNA form, the CDR3 reads TGCGCCAGCAGCTTTTACAGGGGCCCTAATGAAAAACTGTTTTTT.

J is TRBJ2-7 and V is TRBV6-6, with D perhaps TRBD1 (6 bases). The length of the CDR3 is 14 residues. V gave up 5 bases and J gave up 0 bases, with 11 bases separating them. Germline assignment: CDR1 MNHNY and CDR2 SVGAGI (reference sequence). CDR3 DNA: TGTGCCAGCAGTACCGACAGGAGCTCCTACGAGCAGTACTTC. It is translated as CASSTDRSSYEQYF.

As concerns this clone: The identical CDR3 is also encoded by other nucleotide sequences in the sample. This chain uses TRBV19 with TRBJ2-7; the D gene is possibly TRBD1 (6 bases). The CDR3 contains 13 residues. Between the trimmed V and J ends, which lost 3 bases and 3 bases, there was a span of 9 bases. Germline CDR1 and CDR2: LNHDA and SQIVND (reference sequence). The CDR3 DNA sequence: TGTGCCAGTAGTATCGTACAGGGCTACGAGCAGTACTTC. Translated, it gives CASSIVQGYEQYF.

The chain recombines TRBV28 with TRBJ2-3; TRBD1 matches 8 bases. Germline trimming cut 4 bases from V and 5 bases from J; bases unmatched to any gene: 5. The length of the CDR3 is 14 residues. Germline assignment: CDR1 MDHEN and CDR2 SYDVKM. CDR3 bases: TGTGCCAGCAGTTGGACAGGGCGGGGAGATACGCAGTATTTT. This encodes CASSWTGRGDTQYF.

The rearrangement uses TRBV5-1 and TRBJ2-7; D possibly corresponds to TRBD2 (6 bases). V lost 4 bases and J lost 3, with 20 bases in between. Germline lookup yields CDR1 SGHRS and CDR2 YFSETQ. The CDR3 length is 16 residues. CDR3: CASSPDSSGGIYEQYF. CDR3 nucleotides: TGCGCCAGCAGCCCGGACTCTAGTGGGGGGATCTACGAGCAGTACTTC.

The chain carries TRBV5-4 and TRBJ2-1; maybe TRBD2 (5 bases). Trimming removed 0 bases from V and 6 bases from J, with 16 bases in between. This CDR3 has 16 amino acids. Germline CDR1 and CDR2: SGHNT and YYREEE (reference sequence). For the CDR3, the DNA is TGTGCCAGCAGCTTGGGAGGTAGCGCCCAATCCAATGAGCAGTTCTTC. Its protein is CASSLGGSAQSNEQFF.

The sample holds one count of this clone. This sequence joins TRBV28 and TRBJ1-1; 7 bases align to TRBD1. There are 14 residues in the CDR3. CDR1 and CDR2 from the germline V gene are MDHEN and SYDVKM. The J segment lost 1 base and the V segment lost 5 bases, leaving 4 bases of the junction unmatched. CDR3: CASSTRTGNTEAFF. The DNA of the CDR3 is TGTGCCAGCAGTACCCGGACAGGGAACACTGAAGCTTTCTTT.

This clone has more than one count but fewer than ten. The chain links TRBV5-1 to TRBJ2-2, with D perhaps TRBD1 (5 bases). The CDR3 length is 13 residues. The ends were cut back, 4 bases at V and 4 bases at J, with 8 bases in the middle. The V gene's germline CDR1 is SGHRS and CDR2 YFSETQ. The CDR3 bases are TGCGCCAGCAGCCTGACAGCCACCGGGGAGCTGTTTTTT. Its protein is CASSLTATGELFF.